The 8 T cell receptor beta chains below all came from one sample that was sequenced in a study of blood T cell repertoires in COVID-19. Only in-frame clones appear in the TCRdb table, and some are missing; sequencing was by immunoSEQ multiplex PCR. This table holds fewer than 60,000 clones, approximately 84% found once. Sequencing input: peripheral blood. The source of these receptors is a man aged 60 to 69 with acute or convalescent COVID-19.

This rearrangement joins TRBV6-5 to TRBJ2-2; the D gene is possibly TRBD1 (5 bases). CDR1 MNHEY and CDR2 SVGAGI come from the germline V gene. CDR3 length: 14 residues. Trimming stripped 9 bases from V and 5 bases from J, with 16 bases between. The CDR3 DNA follows: TGTGCCAGTTTAGGGGCAGGACGGACCGGGGAGCTGTTTTTT. This gives the protein CASLGAGRTGELFF.

This clone was seen only once. The V and J genes are TRBV7-3 and TRBJ2-2, with TRBD1 identical over 8 bases. Trimming took 6 bases from V and 2 from J; bases not matched to a gene: 8. Germline values: CDR1 SGHTA, CDR2 FQGTGA. CDR3 length: 16 amino acids. CDR3 nucleotide sequence: TGTGCCAGCAGTTCTCAGGGGGCCCCTAACACCGGGGAGCTGTTTTTT. As protein: CASSSQGAPNTGELFF.

The chain joins TRBV25-1 to TRBJ2-1; 8 nucleotides align to TRBD2. The CDR3 has 15 amino acids. V was clipped by 3 bases and J by 5 bases; unmatched bases: 6. CDR1 MGHDK and CDR2 SYGVNS come from the germline V gene. CDR3 in amino acids: CASSDTGLGHNEQFF. The CDR3 DNA follows: TGTGCCAGCAGTGACACGGGACTAGGTCACAATGAGCAGTTCTTC.

V is TRBV5-6 and J is TRBJ1-1; possible D gene TRBD1, 6 bases. The CDR3 covers 14 residues. In germline, CDR1 is SGHDT, CDR2 YYEEEE. Trimming pared 0 bases from V and 4 bases from J, leaving 10 bases between. CDR3 region: CASSLVPTGTEAFF. The CDR3 DNA follows: TGTGCCAGCAGCTTGGTCCCGACAGGCACTGAAGCTTTCTTT.

The chain joins TRBV5-1 to TRBJ2-5, with D possibly matching TRBD1 (6 bases). From germline, CDR1 is SGHRS and CDR2 YFSETQ. The CDR3 has 15 amino acids. Trimming left V 3 bases short and J 1 base short, with 13 bases between. The CDR3 region has the DNA TGCGCCAGCAGCTGGACCCCGGACAGCCAAGAGACCCAGTACTTC. Its translation: CASSWTPDSQETQYF.

The chain uses TRBV5-6 and TRBJ2-3; unclear D gene. The CDR3 length is 14 residues. Germline lookup yields CDR1 SGHDT and CDR2 YYEEEE. Trimming took off 1 base at V and 2 bases at J, with 8 bases between the two ends. CDR3 DNA: TGTGCCAGCAGCTTGCCACTCACCACAGATACGCAGTATTTT. It is translated as CASSLPLTTDTQYF.

This sequence joins TRBV7-3 and TRBJ1-1; D is undetermined. Germline V gene data show CDR1 as SGHTA and CDR2 as FQGTGA. The CDR3 has 13 residues. V lost 6 bases and J 1 base, leaving 9 bases between the germline ends. CDR3 loop: CASSRGRNTEAFF. CDR3 sequence (DNA): TGTGCCAGCAGTCGAGGGAGGAACACTGAAGCTTTCTTT.

The CDR3 loop reads CASSMGGTTFF. CDR3 in DNA: TGTGCCAGTAGTATGGGGGGTACGACTTTCTTT. The chain has TRBV19 and TRBJ1-1, with D tentatively TRBD1 (5 bases). The CDR3 length is 11 residues. Germline V gene sequence: CDR1 LNHDA, CDR2 SQIVND (reference sequence). Trimming cost V 3 bases and J 12 bases, with 11 bases left between them.